These T cell receptor beta chains were read from a single sample in a study of cytomegalovirus exposure and HLA in healthy donors. Some clones are missing from TCRdb's copy, which holds only in-frame ones; the method was immunoSEQ multiplex PCR. The table includes approximately 190,000 clones, around 78% detected once. The source material was PBMCs. The receptors come from a woman in her twenties or thirties in good health and CMV-seropositive. Each CDR3 is given with its conserved first and last residue.

TRBJ1-2	TRBV29-1	CSVEGGTGKGYTF
TRBJ2-7	TRBV7-9	CSSSPVFPYEQYF
TRBJ2-5	TRBV4-3	CASSQDIGVQETQYF
TRBJ1-5	TRBV19	CASSARTGGTNQPQHF
TRBJ1-5	TRBV28	CASLTGRDQPQHF
TRBJ2-1	TRBV6-5	CASSYSNRDNEQFF
TRBJ2-7	TRBV27	CASSLILSGGPREQYF
TRBJ1-1	TRBV5-1	CASSIEGQSEAFF
TRBJ2-7	TRBV5-6	CASSWGPGEEGLEQYF
TRBJ1-2	TRBV5-5	CASSLAGSGGYTF
TRBJ1-3	TRBV4-2	CASSQDGRAAGNTIYF
TRBJ2-2	TRBV11-3	CASSQDFTGELFF
TRBJ2-5	TRBV5-4	CASSVTSGRYETQYF
TRBJ2-1	TRBV6-1	CASSEALLAPWNEQFF
TRBJ2-5	TRBV10-3	CATSPKETQYF
TRBJ1-2	TRBV27	CASNFLQTDRTYGYTF
TRBJ1-1	TRBV7-8	CASSYRSHNTEAFF
TRBJ2-3	TRBV14	CASSAAGAATDTQYF
TRBJ2-1	TRBV11-3	CASSGGTVDTYNEQFF
TRBJ2-4	TRBV28	CASRETGGRNIQYF
TRBJ2-7	TRBV2	CASRPMSEGQYF
TRBJ1-6	TRBV9	CASSVGQYNSPLHF
TRBJ1-4	TRBV6-1	CASITARTGYGKLFF
TRBJ2-2	TRBV9	CASRAGVNTGELFF
TRBJ1-1	TRBV19	CASSIDRITEAFF
TRBJ2-7	TRBV5-1	CASSLALAGEQYF
TRBJ2-7	TRBV27	CASSGIRDREVYEQYF
TRBJ1-2	TRBV7-2	CASSSPSGPWRDYGYTF
TRBJ2-1	TRBV6-1	CASSEAAGGGNEQLF
TRBJ2-1	TRBV30	CAWSGGREHNEQFF
TRBJ2-6	TRBV5-1	CASSGPGLSSGANVLTF
TRBJ1-5	TRBV19	CASSIGSGGSQPQHF
TRBJ2-1	TRBV4-1	CASSHALAGLDNEQFF
TRBJ1-6	TRBV19	CASSTAGINLHF
TRBJ2-2	TRBV10-3	CASLGEGRPNTGELFF
TRBJ1-1	TRBV29-1	CSVDDRGQAFF
TRBJ1-1	TRBV12-5	CASVLGGLRTEAFF
TRBJ2-3	TRBV4-2	CASSQDGLGGDTQYF
TRBJ2-7	TRBV4-1	CASSQPSDRVEYEQYF
TRBJ1-2	TRBV6-1	CASSAGGSNYGYTF
TRBJ2-3	TRBV30	CARSQSTDTQYF
TRBJ2-5	TRBV6-6	CASSYRETQYF
TRBJ1-1	TRBV4-3	CASSQVIANTEAFF
TRBJ2-4	TRBV19	CASGAGQGANIQYF
TRBJ2-5	TRBV4-3	CASSQVQGRGTQYF
TRBJ2-1	TRBV6-1	CASSEIGGNNEQFF
TRBJ2-7	TRBV7-2	CASSFGPGQFFGGFEQYF
TRBJ2-7	TRBV6-1	CASLPSPLHEQYF
TRBJ2-7	TRBV28	CASSLGRGPSYEQYF
TRBJ2-5	TRBV14	CASRKTGGQETQYF
TRBJ1-1	TRBV10-1	CASSDRNRRSQAFF